This T cell receptor (beta chain) emerged from a study of blood T cell repertoires in COVID-19. Across the study: Italy, Spain and the United States were the sources of the convalescent and acute COVID-19 samples.

Germline loops: CDR1 MNHEY, CDR2 SMNVEV (reference sequence). Trimming removed 5 bases from V and 3 bases from J; junction bases left unmatched: 16. The CDR3 is made up of 18 amino acids. Sequenced by immunoSEQ multiplex PCR; TCRdb stores in-frame clones only, minus some. In the table there are roughly 360,000 clones, about 90% of which are singletons. Participant-given clinical history determined each cohort assignment. The source of this sequence is a man in his thirties or forties who had recovered from COVID-19. This chain links TRBV27 with TRBJ2-5, with 9 bases that match TRBD1. Sequenced sample: PBMCs or T cells enriched from blood (not recorded which). The CDR3 spells CASSPGTGLPRAKETQYF. The CDR3 bases are TGTGCCAGCAGTCCCGGGACAGGGCTCCCGCGGGCAAAAGAGACCCAGTACTTC.